The 22 T cell receptor beta chains below all came from one sample that was sequenced in a study of cytomegalovirus exposure and HLA in healthy donors. The study ran its PCR with 60 Vbeta and 13 Jbeta primers. Method: immunoSEQ multiplex PCR; TCRdb's copy keeps in-frame clones and lacks some. The profile covers over 200,000 clones, with about 78% appearing a single time and about 3.8% taken by the ten largest. What was sequenced was PBMCs. The source of these receptors is a male donor in good health and CMV-seronegative.

This chain links TRBV6-6 with TRBJ1-5; 9 nucleotides line up with TRBD1. CDR1 and CDR2 (germline): MNHNY, SVGAGI (reference sequence). The CDR3 totals 15 residues. The J segment lost 4 bases and the V segment lost 5 bases, leaving 6 bases of the junction unmatched. DNA of the CDR3: TGTGCCAGCAGTCAAGGACAGGGGTTGAATCAGCCCCAGCATTTT. Residues: CASSQGQGLNQPQHF.

V gene TRBV29-1 combines with J gene TRBJ2-3, with TRBD1 identical over 7 bases. The trim removed 6 bases at V and 9 bases at J, leaving 6 bases unmatched. Germline V gene data show CDR1 as SQVTM and CDR2 as ANQGSEA. The CDR3 length is 11 residues. CDR3 nucleotide sequence: TGCAGCGTGGGGGACAGTGGGACGCAGTATTTT. The encoded protein is CSVGDSGTQYF.

This sequence joins TRBV2 and TRBJ2-3; 7 bases map to TRBD2. The junction had 7 bases not matched to a gene; V was cut back by 3 bases and J by 4 bases. Germline V gene data show CDR1 as SNHLY and CDR2 as FYNNEI. The CDR3 contains 15 residues. CDR3 sequence: CASSEWRGGADTQYF. The CDR3 DNA sequence: TGTGCCAGCAGTGAGTGGCGTGGGGGGGCAGATACGCAGTATTTT.

This clone was picked up a small number of times. This sequence joins TRBV27 and TRBJ2-2; 10 bases are a match to TRBD1. J gave up 5 bases and V 8 bases, and 11 bases lay outside the gene matches. The CDR3 covers 16 residues. Germline V gene lookup returns CDR1 MNHEY and CDR2 SMNVEV (reference sequence). CDR3 sequence (DNA): TGTGCCAGCGGGGGGCCGGGACAGGGGATAACCGGGGAGCTGTTTTTT. As protein: CASGGPGQGITGELFF.

The genes are TRBV19 and TRBJ1-2; 7 bases fit TRBD1. Germline assignment: CDR1 LNHDA and CDR2 SQIVND (reference sequence). The CDR3 runs 16 residues. With V trimmed by 5 bases and J by 4 bases, 13 bases remained unmatched. The CDR3 loop is CASSEAGGTLSYGYTF. CDR3 nucleotides: TGTGCCAGTAGTGAGGCAGGGGGAACCTTAAGCTATGGCTACACCTTC.

The J gene is TRBJ2-1, the V gene TRBV5-1; D uncertain. CDR1 is SGHRS and CDR2 is YFSETQ in the germline V gene. CDR3 length: 14 amino acids. Trimming took off 2 bases at V and 1 base at J, with 7 bases between the two ends. In nucleotides, the CDR3 is TGCGCCAGCAGCTTAGTACAGTCCTACAATGAGCAGTTCTTC. Protein: CASSLVQSYNEQFF.

The gene calls are TRBV11-2 and TRBJ2-3; 8 bases agree with TRBD1. The length of the CDR3 is 15 residues. V gave up 1 base and J gave up 2 bases; unmatched junction bases: 2. CDR1 is SGHAT, CDR2 FQNNGV, per germline. CDR3 sequence: CASSLAGGTTDTQYF. The CDR3 DNA is TGTGCCAGCAGCTTAGCAGGGGGCACCACAGATACGCAGTATTTT.

This clone was seen ten or more times. The CDR3 region is CASSQVSKTSGNAGELFF. The CDR3 DNA reads TGTGCCAGCAGCCAAGTTTCTAAGACTAGCGGGAATGCCGGGGAGCTGTTTTTT. The V call is TRBV4-2, the J call TRBJ2-2, with TRBD2 matching 11 bases. V shed 1 base, J shed 6 bases, and the junction held 10 bases outside the gene matches. The germline V gene encodes CDR1 LGHNA and CDR2 YNFKEQ. The CDR3 runs to 18 residues.

The chain couples TRBV28 to TRBJ2-1, with 9 bases fitting TRBD2. The CDR3 totals 16 residues. Germline V gene sequence: CDR1 MDHEN, CDR2 SYDVKM. V was clipped by 2 bases and J by 8 bases; unmatched bases: 10. CDR3 sequence (DNA): TGTGCCAGCAGTTTAGTTAGCGGGAGACTAAAGGATGAGCAGTTCTTC. Its translation is CASSLVSGRLKDEQFF.

Of note for this clone: Mismatch with germline at one junction end may stem from a read error. This chain links TRBV9 with TRBJ2-7, with D possibly being TRBD1 (5 bases). The germline V gene encodes CDR1 SGDLS and CDR2 YYNGEE. The CDR3 length is 17 residues. CDR3 region: CASSVGGVVGRPYKQYF. The CDR3 bases are TGTGCCAGCAGCGTAGGAGGTGTTGTGGGGCGCCCCTACAAGCAGTACTTC.

J is TRBJ2-7 and V is TRBV2; 8 nucleotides match TRBD2. The CDR3 consists of 15 residues. The junction had 13 bases not matched to a gene; V was cut back by 6 bases and J by 6 bases. CDR1 is SNHLY, CDR2 FYNNEI, per germline. The DNA of the CDR3 is TGTGCCAGCAGCGTCGGCCGGACTAGCTTCGGCGAGCAGTACTTC. Translation: CASSVGRTSFGEQYF.

This chain connects TRBV2 to TRBJ1-1, with D possibly matching TRBD1 (5 bases). Trimming removed 10 bases from V and 4 bases from J, with 22 bases in between. CDR3 length equals 15 residues. Germline values: CDR1 SNHLY, CDR2 FYNNEI. The CDR3 is CAKQGGIGLGTEAFF. CDR3 bases: TGTGCCAAGCAGGGAGGGATAGGACTTGGCACTGAAGCTTTCTTT.

V usage is TRBV27 and J usage is TRBJ2-3; 7 bases agree with TRBD1. Per germline, CDR1 MNHEY and CDR2 SMNVEV (reference sequence). This CDR3 contains 15 residues. The J segment lost 0 bases and the V segment lost 2 bases, leaving 2 bases of the junction unmatched. CDR3 nucleotide sequence: TGTGCCAGCAGTTTAACAGGGGCAAGCACAGATACGCAGTATTTT. Its translation is CASSLTGASTDTQYF.

V is TRBV20-1 and J is TRBJ2-1; D perhaps matches TRBD2 (6 bases). The CDR3 loop spans 11 amino acids. Germline lookup yields CDR1 DFQATT and CDR2 SNEGSKA (reference sequence). The CDR3 sequence: CAEGGGNEQFF. CDR3 bases: TGCGCCGAGGGAGGCGGCAATGAGCAGTTCTTC.

This chain uses TRBV28 with TRBJ2-5; D might be TRBD2 (6 bases). CDR1 is MDHEN, CDR2 SYDVKM, per germline. CDR3 size: 15 residues. Trimming pared 4 bases from V and 2 bases from J, leaving 14 bases between. The CDR3 here is CASSSGGGGQETQYF. CDR3 DNA sequence: TGTGCCAGCAGTTCCGGGGGAGGAGGACAAGAGACCCAGTACTTC.

This clone turned up a few times. The chain links TRBV6-1 to TRBJ2-7, with a tentative D call TRBD2 (5 bases). This CDR3 spans 12 amino acids. Trimming removed 5 bases from V and 3 bases from J, with 8 bases in between. Per the germline V gene, CDR1 is MNHNS and CDR2 is SASEGT. CDR3 sequence: CASSLEGYEQYF. DNA of the CDR3: TGTGCCAGCAGTCTAGAGGGCTACGAGCAGTACTTC.

This clone appeared a single time. The chain uses TRBV6-6 and TRBJ1-3, with D maybe TRBD1 (5 bases). Germline CDR1 reads MNHNY; CDR2 reads SVGAGI (reference sequence). The V end was cut by 5 bases, the J end by 2 bases, with 10 bases between. The length of the CDR3 is 14 residues. The CDR3 coding sequence is TGTGCCAGCAGTACAGGTGGTGCTGGAAACACCATATATTTT. Translated, it gives CASSTGGAGNTIYF.

CDR3 protein: CASSPALNSYYEQYF. The CDR3 nucleotides read TGTGCCAGCAGTCCCGCCTTAAACTCCTATTACGAGCAGTACTTC. The chain has TRBV6-5 and TRBJ2-7; no definite D call. The V end lost 5 bases, the J end lost 4 bases, and 18 bases lay between the germline ends. CDR3 length: 15 amino acids. CDR1 and CDR2 from the germline V gene are MNHEY and SVGAGI.

The chain combines TRBV9 with TRBJ2-7, with 7 bases that match TRBD1. J gave up 6 bases and V 3 bases, and 9 bases lay outside the gene matches. Germline values: CDR1 SGDLS, CDR2 YYNGEE. The CDR3 has 14 amino acids. CDR3 bases: TGTGCCAGCAGCGCGGACAGGTCCTTCAGCGAGCAGTACTTC. It yields the protein CASSADRSFSEQYF.

This clone was found once. The rearrangement uses TRBV6-4 and TRBJ1-3, with TRBD1 as a possible D gene (5 bases). The CDR3 is 17 amino acids. V was shortened by 6 bases and J by 2 bases, with 20 bases between the two germline ends. Germline V gives CDR1 MRHNA, CDR2 SNTAGT. CDR3 DNA: TGTGCCAGCAGCACAATGAGATGGGACTCGACTGGAAACACCATATATTTT. It encodes CASSTMRWDSTGNTIYF.

A single count supports this clone. The chain combines TRBV27 with TRBJ1-5; TRBD1 aligns across 7 bases. With 8 bases clipped from V and 0 bases from J, the junction kept 10 bases outside the gene matches. The germline V gene encodes CDR1 MNHEY and CDR2 SMNVEV (reference sequence). The CDR3 spans 16 residues. The DNA of the CDR3 is TGTGCCAGCTACCTCCACAGGGGAAATAGCAATCAGCCCCAGCATTTT. This gives the protein CASYLHRGNSNQPQHF.

V usage is TRBV7-9 and J usage is TRBJ2-7; perhaps TRBD2 as D (6 bases). Trimming removed 0 bases from V and 3 bases from J, with 12 bases in between. The CDR3 is 15 residues long. The V gene's germline CDR1 is SEHNR and CDR2 FQNEAQ (reference sequence). CDR3 sequence: CASSLATGVFYEQYF. CDR3 in DNA: TGTGCCAGCAGCTTAGCTACGGGAGTGTTCTACGAGCAGTACTTC. Variable domain in full (rest from reference TRBV7-9 and TRBJ2-7): DTGVSQNPRHKITKRGQNVTFRCDPISEHNRLYWYRQTLGQGPEFLTYFQNEAQLEKSRLLSDRFSAERPKGSFSTLEIQRTEQGDSAMYLCASSLATGVFYEQYFGPGTRLTVT.